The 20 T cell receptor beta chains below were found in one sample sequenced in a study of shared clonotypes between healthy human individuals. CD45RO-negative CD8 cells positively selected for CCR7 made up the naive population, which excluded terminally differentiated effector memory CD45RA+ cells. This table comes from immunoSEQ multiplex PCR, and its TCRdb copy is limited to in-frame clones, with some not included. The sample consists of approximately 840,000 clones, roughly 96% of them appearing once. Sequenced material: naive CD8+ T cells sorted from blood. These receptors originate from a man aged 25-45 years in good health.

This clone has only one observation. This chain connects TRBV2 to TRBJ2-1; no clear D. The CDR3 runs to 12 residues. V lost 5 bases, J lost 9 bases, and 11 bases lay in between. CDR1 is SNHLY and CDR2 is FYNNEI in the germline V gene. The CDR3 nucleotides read TGTGCCAGCAGTTTCGAGTCAGGTGAGCAGTTCTTC. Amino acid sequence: CASSFESGEQFF.

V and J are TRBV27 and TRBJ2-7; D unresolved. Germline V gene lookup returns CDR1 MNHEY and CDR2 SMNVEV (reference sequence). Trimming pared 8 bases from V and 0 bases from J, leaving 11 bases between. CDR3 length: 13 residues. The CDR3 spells CASGPGPSYEQYF. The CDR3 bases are TGTGCCAGCGGACCCGGACCCTCCTACGAGCAGTACTTC.

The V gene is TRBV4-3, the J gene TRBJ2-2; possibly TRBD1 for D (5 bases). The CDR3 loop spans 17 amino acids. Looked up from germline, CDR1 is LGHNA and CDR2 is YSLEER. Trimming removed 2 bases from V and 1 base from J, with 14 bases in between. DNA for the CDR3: TGCGCCAGCAGCCAATTGGCTGGCCAGGGGAACACCGGGGAGCTGTTTTTT. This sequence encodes CASSQLAGQGNTGELFF.

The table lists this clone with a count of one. DNA of the CDR3: TGTGCCAGCAGCTTGGGGGGACGAGACACAGATACGCAGTATTTT. Translated: CASSLGGRDTDTQYF. This chain links TRBV5-8 with TRBJ2-3; D may correspond to TRBD1 or TRBD2 (5 bases each). Germline V gene lookup returns CDR1 SGHTS and CDR2 YDEGEE. CDR3 size: 15 residues. Trimming removed 0 bases from V and 2 bases from J, with 10 bases in between.

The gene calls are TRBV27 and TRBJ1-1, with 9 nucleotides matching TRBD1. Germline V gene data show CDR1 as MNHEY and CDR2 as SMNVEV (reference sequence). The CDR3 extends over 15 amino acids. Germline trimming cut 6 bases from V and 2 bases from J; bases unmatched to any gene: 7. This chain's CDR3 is CASSPTGGINTEAFF. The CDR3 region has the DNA TGTGCCAGCAGCCCGACAGGGGGGATAAACACTGAAGCTTTCTTT.

Written as DNA, the CDR3 is TGTGCCAGCACCAAAGGGGGGCCCCAAGAGACCCAGTACTTC. Translating it yields CASTKGGPQETQYF. The V call is TRBV7-8, the J call TRBJ2-5; possibly TRBD1 or TRBD2 for D (6 bases each). The CDR3 is made up of 14 amino acids. V lost 7 bases, J lost 1 base, and 13 bases lay in between. Germline-derived CDR1 and CDR2 are SGHVS and FQNEAQ.

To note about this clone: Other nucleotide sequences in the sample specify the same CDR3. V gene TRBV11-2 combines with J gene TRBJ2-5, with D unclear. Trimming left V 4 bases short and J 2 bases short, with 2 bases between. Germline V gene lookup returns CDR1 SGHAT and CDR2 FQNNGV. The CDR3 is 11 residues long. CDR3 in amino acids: CASSSQETQYF. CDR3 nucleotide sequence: TGTGCCAGCAGCTCACAAGAGACCCAGTACTTC.

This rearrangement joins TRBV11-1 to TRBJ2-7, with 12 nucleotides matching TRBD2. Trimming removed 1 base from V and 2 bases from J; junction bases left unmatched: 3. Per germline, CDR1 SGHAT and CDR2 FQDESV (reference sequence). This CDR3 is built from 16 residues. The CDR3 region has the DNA TGTGCCAGCAGCTTAGTGACTAGCGGGAGTGCCTACGAGCAGTACTTC. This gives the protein CASSLVTSGSAYEQYF.

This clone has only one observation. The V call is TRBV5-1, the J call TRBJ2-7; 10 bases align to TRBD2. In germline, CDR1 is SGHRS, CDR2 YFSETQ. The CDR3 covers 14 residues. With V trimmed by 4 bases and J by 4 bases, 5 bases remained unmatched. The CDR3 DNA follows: TGCGCCAGCAGCGGGGCTAGCGGGAGTTACGAGCAGTACTTC. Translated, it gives CASSGASGSYEQYF.

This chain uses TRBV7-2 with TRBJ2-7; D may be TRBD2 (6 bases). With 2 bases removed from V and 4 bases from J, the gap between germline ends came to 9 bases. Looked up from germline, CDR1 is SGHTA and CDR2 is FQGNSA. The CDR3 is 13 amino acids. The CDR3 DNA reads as TGTGCCAGCAGCTTATGGGGGGATTACGAGCAGTACTTC. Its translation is CASSLWGDYEQYF.

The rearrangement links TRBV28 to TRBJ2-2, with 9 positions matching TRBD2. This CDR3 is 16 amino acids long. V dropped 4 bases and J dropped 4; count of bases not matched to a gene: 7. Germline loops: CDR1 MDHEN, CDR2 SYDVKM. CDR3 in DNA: TGTGCCAGCAGTTCGCATAGCGGGAGAGGCACCGGGGAGCTGTTTTTT. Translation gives CASSSHSGRGTGELFF.

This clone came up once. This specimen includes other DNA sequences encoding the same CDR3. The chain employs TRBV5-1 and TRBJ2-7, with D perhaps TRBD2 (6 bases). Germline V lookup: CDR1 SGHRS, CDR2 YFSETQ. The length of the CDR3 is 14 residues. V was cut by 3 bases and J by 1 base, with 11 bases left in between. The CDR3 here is CASSSGGRSYEQYF. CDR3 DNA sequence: TGCGCCAGCAGCTCGGGTGGGAGGTCCTACGAGCAGTACTTC.

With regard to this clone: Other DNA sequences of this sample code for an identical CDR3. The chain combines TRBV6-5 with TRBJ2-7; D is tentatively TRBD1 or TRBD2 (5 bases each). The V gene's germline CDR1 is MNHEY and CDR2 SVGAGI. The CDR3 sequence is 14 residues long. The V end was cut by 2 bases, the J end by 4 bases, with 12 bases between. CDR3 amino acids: CASSYRDGAYEQYF. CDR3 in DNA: TGTGCCAGCAGTTACAGGGACGGTGCGTACGAGCAGTACTTC.

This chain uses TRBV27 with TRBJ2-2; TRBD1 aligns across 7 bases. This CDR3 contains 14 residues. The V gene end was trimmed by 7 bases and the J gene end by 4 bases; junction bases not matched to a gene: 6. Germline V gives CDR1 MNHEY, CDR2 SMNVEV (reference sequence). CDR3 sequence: CASKRGQTTGELFF. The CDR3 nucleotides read TGTGCCAGCAAACGGGGACAGACCACCGGGGAGCTGTTTTTT.

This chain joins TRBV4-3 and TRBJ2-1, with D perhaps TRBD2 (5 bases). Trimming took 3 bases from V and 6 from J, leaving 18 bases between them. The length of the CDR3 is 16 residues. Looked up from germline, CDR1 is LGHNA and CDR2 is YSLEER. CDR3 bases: TGCGCCAGCAGCCATGTTCCACGGGGAGCGCGCAATGAGCAGTTCTTC. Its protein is CASSHVPRGARNEQFF.

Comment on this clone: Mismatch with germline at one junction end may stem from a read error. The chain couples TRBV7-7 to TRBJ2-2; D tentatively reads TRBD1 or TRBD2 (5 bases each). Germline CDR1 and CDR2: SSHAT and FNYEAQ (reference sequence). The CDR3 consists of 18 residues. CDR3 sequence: CASSLAYGAEGDTGELFF. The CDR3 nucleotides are TGTGCTAGCAGCTTAGCGTATGGGGCGGAAGGGGACACCGGGGAGCTGTTTTTT.

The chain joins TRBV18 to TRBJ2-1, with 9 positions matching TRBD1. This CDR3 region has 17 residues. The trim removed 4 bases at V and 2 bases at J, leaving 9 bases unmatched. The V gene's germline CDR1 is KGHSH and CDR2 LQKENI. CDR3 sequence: CASSLRPGQGAYNEQFF. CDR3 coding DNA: TGTGCCAGCTCACTCCGGCCGGGACAGGGTGCCTACAATGAGCAGTTCTTC.

The CDR3 loop reads CASYRGSGELFF. The CDR3 DNA is TGTGCCAGCTACAGGGGTTCCGGGGAGCTGTTTTTT. The V gene is TRBV19, the J gene TRBJ2-2; 7 nucleotides line up with TRBD1. Looked up from germline, CDR1 is LNHDA and CDR2 is SQIVND (reference sequence). The CDR3 consists of 12 residues. Losses at the gene ends were 9 bases for V and 6 bases for J; bases not matched to a gene: 4.

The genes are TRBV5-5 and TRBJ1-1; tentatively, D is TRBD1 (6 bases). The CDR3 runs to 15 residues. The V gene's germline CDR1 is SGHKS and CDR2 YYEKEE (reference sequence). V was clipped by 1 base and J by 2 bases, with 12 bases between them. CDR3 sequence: CASSLLGTINTEAFF. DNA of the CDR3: TGTGCCAGCAGCTTGTTGGGGACAATAAACACTGAAGCTTTCTTT.

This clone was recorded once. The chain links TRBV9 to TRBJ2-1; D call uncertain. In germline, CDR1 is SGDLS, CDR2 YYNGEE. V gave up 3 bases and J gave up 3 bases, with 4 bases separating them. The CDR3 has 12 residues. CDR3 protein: CASSGDYNEQFF. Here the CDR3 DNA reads TGTGCCAGCAGCGGAGACTACAATGAGCAGTTCTTC.